The entry that follows covers one TCR beta chain sequence. This entry belongs to a study of blood T cell repertoires in COVID-19. Study context: Samples representing acute and convalescent COVID-19 were sourced from the United States, Italy and Spain. From T cells, B-cell-depleted T cells, or PBMCs came the material, which was cDNA or gDNA.

Trimming cost V 8 bases and J 9 bases; bases outside gene matches: 3. This CDR3 has 12 residues. Germline V gene data show CDR1 as LNHDA and CDR2 as SQIVND (reference sequence). The data were produced by immunoSEQ multiplex PCR, yet TCRdb's version contains in-frame clones alone and is incomplete. This table holds approximately 230,000 clones, 87% found once. Participants, about 18 to 100 years old, spanned approximately 26 US areas. Sample: PBMCs or T cells enriched from blood (not recorded which). This receptor was obtained from a woman aged 25 to 45 with acute COVID-19. The rearrangement joins TRBV19 to TRBJ2-1, with TRBD2 identical over 11 bases. The CDR3 DNA reads as TGTGCCAGTCGCCTAGCGGGAGGTGAGCAGTTCTTC. Encoded protein: CASRLAGGEQFF.